The entry below gives a single T cell receptor (beta chain) sequence along with its context. Building of the TCR beta libraries involved iRepertoire HTBI primers and Arm-PCR of CDR3 regions. Each CDR3 protein gets one entry after TCRdb re-called the multiplex PCR reads with MiXCR. The table lists 450,000 to 650,000 distinct CDR3 sequences, around 16% of them singletons, with 20% to 25% in the top ten. The sample belongs to a study of regulatory T cells in long-lasting Graves disease. This CDR3 has 13 residues. The ends were cut back, 5 bases at V and 8 bases at J, with 15 bases in the middle. CDR1 and CDR2 from the germline V gene are SEHNR and FQNEAQ (reference sequence). The time point is: newly diagnosed GD, antithyroid drugs for less than 3 months. Scientists built the TCR library using RNA that was extracted from PBMCs. An endocrinology department in Xi'an, China, recruited the patients. This sample was shared with a second study, whose subject was T cells in Graves' hyperthyroidism and ophthalmopathy.

The J gene is TRBJ1-2, the V gene TRBV7-9, with D possibly matching TRBD1 (5 bases). Sequenced material: peripheral blood mononuclear cells (PBMCs), taken at new diagnosis, from a patient treated with antithyroid drugs. This TCR derives from a woman aged 35-60 years with Graves disease. The CDR3 coding sequence is TGTGCCAGCAGCCCGGTGTGGGACTTCGGCTACACCTTC. Translated: CASSPVWDFGYTF.